Shown below are 7 T cell receptor beta chains from a single sample sequenced in a study of shared clonotypes between healthy human individuals. Using immunoSEQ multiplex PCR, the repertoire was profiled, and TCRdb retains in-frame clones only, with some absent. The sample lists 1.4 million to 1.5 million clones, roughly 96% occurring once. Material for sequencing was naive CD4+ T cells sorted from blood. Subset: CD45RA+ positively selected. The receptors come from a man under 40 in good health.

DNA of the CDR3: TGTGCCAGCAGCTTAGAACAGGGGTTCTATGGCTACACCTTC. It specifies CASSLEQGFYGYTF. The V and J genes are TRBV7-9 and TRBJ1-2, with 7 bases matching TRBD1. Germline CDR1 is SEHNR and CDR2 is FQNEAQ (reference sequence). The CDR3 has 14 residues. With V trimmed by 1 base and J by 4 bases, 3 bases remained unmatched.

The table lists this clone with a count of one. In the same sample, other DNA sequences code for this CDR3. The V and J genes are TRBV18 and TRBJ2-7; no clear D. The germline V gene encodes CDR1 KGHSH and CDR2 LQKENI. Deletions cut 2 bases from V and 0 bases from J, with 8 bases between. The CDR3 covers 14 residues. The DNA of the CDR3 is TGTGCCAGCTCACCAGGTCCTTTCTCCTACGAGCAGTACTTC. Translation: CASSPGPFSYEQYF.

This chain links TRBV7-2 with TRBJ2-1, with 14 positions matching TRBD2. The CDR3 sequence is 17 residues long. The germline CDR1 and CDR2 sequences are SGHTA and FQGNSA. Trimming removed 4 bases from V and 4 bases from J; junction bases left unmatched: 6. Here the CDR3 reads CASSSGLAGGRYNEQFF. CDR3 DNA sequence: TGTGCCAGCAGCTCCGGACTAGCGGGAGGTCGGTACAATGAGCAGTTCTTC. The variable domain in full, completed from reference TRBV7-2 and TRBJ2-1, reads GAGVSQSPSNKVTEKGKDVELRCDPISGHTALYWYRQSLGQGLEFLIYFQGNSAPDKSGLPSDRFSAERTGGSVSTLTIQRTQQEDSAVYLCASSSGLAGGRYNEQFFGPGTRLTVL.

Notes on this clone: The sample has other DNA sequences that encode this CDR3 too. The V and J genes are TRBV18 and TRBJ1-4; D perhaps matches TRBD1 (5 bases). CDR3 length equals 13 residues. V was shortened by 3 bases and J by 4 bases, with 6 bases between the two germline ends. CDR1 and CDR2 from the germline V gene are KGHSH and LQKENI. For the CDR3, the DNA is TGTGCCAGCTCACCGGGACTTAATGAAAAACTGTTTTTT. Protein sequence: CASSPGLNEKLFF.

V and J are TRBV18 and TRBJ1-1; D gene ambiguous. The V gene lost 5 bases and the J gene lost 0 bases, with 1 base spanning the gap. The CDR3 extends over 11 amino acids. Per the germline V gene, CDR1 is KGHSH and CDR2 is LQKENI. The CDR3 reads CASSMNTEAFF. CDR3 DNA sequence: TGTGCCAGCTCAATGAACACTGAAGCTTTCTTT.

The chain uses TRBV6-1 and TRBJ2-7; either TRBD1 or TRBD2 may fit D (6 bases each). V dropped 6 bases and J dropped 2 bases, with 11 bases sitting between them. The germline CDR1 and CDR2 sequences are MNHNS and SASEGT. This CDR3 spans 13 amino acids. The CDR3 sequence: CASRWGATYEQYF. DNA for the CDR3: TGTGCCAGCAGGTGGGGGGCCACCTACGAGCAGTACTTC.

This clone showed up just once. This chain joins TRBV14 and TRBJ1-1; unclear D gene. This CDR3 has 17 residues. Germline CDR1 SGHDN, CDR2 FVKESK. The V gene lost 4 bases and the J gene lost 0 bases, with 18 bases spanning the gap. CDR3 DNA: TGTGCCAGCAGCCGCGGCATCGGCTTTACCCTGAACACTGAAGCTTTCTTT. Translating gives CASSRGIGFTLNTEAFF.